The rows below give T cell receptor beta chains drawn from one sample of a study of identical twins. TCRdb analysed the 5' RACE reads with MiXCR anew, one entry per CDR3 protein. The table includes about 220,000 distinct CDR3 sequences, 9.4% detected once. Material: memory (CD45RO+) T cells sorted from blood. The receptors were gathered from a woman aged 18 to 35 in good health. The CDR3 runs from the conserved cysteine through the conserved F or W. D genes are given only for firm matches. Not all rows give a size; the values are once, few, many and, for expanded clones, a class.

TRBD1,few,TRBJ2-7,TRBV20-1,TGCAGTGCTAGCGAGATAGGGGGCCCCAGCTCCTACGAGCAGTACTTC,CSASEIGGPSSYEQYF
TRBD2,few,TRBJ2-1,TRBV4-3,TGCGCCGGAACACTAGCGGAAGAGCAGTTCTTC,CAGTLAEEQFF
.,many,TRBJ2-7,TRBV7-3,TGTGCCAGCAGCTTATTAGTAGGGGATAGCTACGAGCAGTACTTC,CASSLLVGDSYEQYF
.,few,TRBJ1-2,TRBV21-1,TGTGCCAGCAGCAAAATTAGCGGAGGAGGCTATGGCTACACCTTC,CASSKISGGGYGYTF
.,.,TRBJ2-5,TRBV20-1,TGCAGTGCTAGCCTGAGTCCGGAGACCCAGTACTTC,CSASLSPETQYF
TRBD1,few,TRBJ1-2,TRBV20-1,TGCAGTGCTAGACCGACAGGGATCGGCTACACCTTC,CSARPTGIGYTF
.,few,TRBJ1-1,TRBV11-2,TGTGCCAGCAGCACGGGACCGGGTATAGCTTTCTTT,CASSTGPGIAFF
TRBD2,few,TRBJ2-4,TRBV30,TGTGCCTGGAGCCACGGGACTAGCGTAGCCAAAAACATTCAGTACTTC,CAWSHGTSVAKNIQYF
.,.,TRBJ1-6,TRBV12-3/TRBV12-4,TGTGCCAGCAGTTTAACGCGGTTCTATAATTCACCCCTCCACTTT,CASSLTRFYNSPLHF
TRBD1,few,TRBJ2-7,TRBV20-1,TGCAGTGCTACTGGACAGGGCACAACCTACGAGCAGTACTTC,CSATGQGTTYEQYF
TRBD2,.,TRBJ2-1,TRBV3-1,TGTGCCAGCAGCCACGTAGCGGGGGGCCGGGATGAGCAGTTCTTC,CASSHVAGGRDEQFF
.,few,TRBJ1-2,TRBV10-3,TGTGCCATCAGTGAGTCCCCGGGATGGAATGGCTACACCTTC,CAISESPGWNGYTF
.,few,TRBJ1-1,TRBV7-9,TGTGCCAGCAGTCCTCCGGGAGAATTGAAGGCTTTCTTT,CASSPPGELKAFF
TRBD1,few,TRBJ1-1,TRBV6-2/TRBV6-3,TGTGCCAGCAGGTGGGACAGGGTAACTGAAGCTTTCTTT,CASRWDRVTEAFF
TRBD2,few,TRBJ2-3,TRBV3-1,TGTGCCAGCAGCCTTCGGGACTATTACACAGATACGCAGTATTTT,CASSLRDYYTDTQYF
.,many,TRBJ1-5,TRBV12-3/TRBV12-4,TGTGCCAGCAAAATGGGGGAAAATCAGCCCCAGCATTTT,CASKMGENQPQHF
.,.,TRBJ2-7,TRBV20-1,TGCAGTGCTAGTGGCAGCTCCTACGAGCAGTACTTC,CSASGSSYEQYF
TRBD1,.,TRBJ2-3,TRBV12-3/TRBV12-4,TGTGCCAGCAGTTTAAGCCAACAGGGGGATACGCAGTATTTT,CASSLSQQGDTQYF
.,many,TRBJ2-7,TRBV20-1,TGCAGTGCTATAAGTCCTGCGTCCTACGAGCAGTACTTC,CSAISPASYEQYF
.,few,TRBJ1-2,TRBV20-1,TGCAGTGCTAGAAGAGCGGATTTTGGTGGCTACACCTTC,CSARRADFGGYTF
.,many,TRBJ1-2,TRBV20-1,TGCAGTGCTCCGGCGACAAATAACTATGGCTACACCTTC,CSAPATNNYGYTF
TRBD1,.,TRBJ2-7,TRBV5-6,TGTGCCAGCAGCCGAACAGGGGATTCCTCCTACGAGCAGTACTTC,CASSRTGDSSYEQYF
.,.,TRBJ2-5,TRBV29-1,TGCAGCGTTAGAAAACAGGGGGGGGCCCAGTACTTC,CSVRKQGGAQYF
.,few,TRBJ2-1,TRBV5-1,TGCGCCAGCAGCCGAGAGACAGGCTCCTACAATGAGCAGTTCTTC,CASSRETGSYNEQFF
.,many,TRBJ2-3,TRBV9,TGTGCCAGCAGCTCCGGGTGGTGGACGCAGTATTTT,CASSSGWWTQYF
.,few,TRBJ2-7,TRBV5-1,TGCGCCAGCAGTAGCGCCCTCTCCTACGAGCAGTACTTC,CASSSALSYEQYF
.,.,TRBJ2-3,TRBV7-2,TGTGCCAGCAGCTACGGGAAGGGGAATACGCAGTATTTT,CASSYGKGNTQYF
.,few,TRBJ2-3,TRBV6-2/TRBV6-3,TGTGCCAGCAGTCTGGGAGGAACAGCGGCCACCACAGATACGCAGTATTTT,CASSLGGTAATTDTQYF
TRBD1,.,TRBJ1-6,TRBV20-1,TGCAGTGCTCATACAGGGGGCGGGAATAATTCACCCCTCCACTTT,CSAHTGGGNNSPLHF
TRBD2,.,TRBJ2-7,TRBV4-1,TGCGCCAGCAGCCAAGATGTAACTAGCGGGAGAAAGCAGTACTTC,CASSQDVTSGRKQYF
.,many,TRBJ2-7,TRBV25-1,TGTGCCAGCAGTGATACGGACATGTCCTACGAGCAGTACTTC,CASSDTDMSYEQYF
.,few,TRBJ1-3,TRBV7-9,TGTGCCAGCAGGTTGACAGTTGGAAACACCATATATTTT,CASRLTVGNTIYF
.,few,TRBJ2-4,TRBV5-1,TGCGCCAGCAGCTTGGTCGCTAGCACTGAAAACATTCAGTACTTC,CASSLVASTENIQYF
TRBD2,few,TRBJ2-5,TRBV5-1,TGCGCCAGCAGCTTGGCCAGCGGGGGAAATTACCAAGAGACCCAGTACTTC,CASSLASGGNYQETQYF
.,.,TRBJ2-1,TRBV5-1,TGCGCCAGCAGCTTGGGACAGGTGAACAATGAGCAGTTCTTC,CASSLGQVNNEQFF
.,few,TRBJ1-6,TRBV29-1,TGCAGCGTACCCCTGGAAGGGCGATCACCCCTCCACTTT,CSVPLEGRSPLHF
TRBD2,.,TRBJ2-7,TRBV20-1,TGCAGTGCCTCCACTTGGGGGCTAGCGGGGGCCTACGAGCAGTACTTC,CSASTWGLAGAYEQYF
.,.,TRBJ1-1,TRBV20-1,TGCAGTGCTAGTGGGGGTCAGGGGTACACTGAAGCTTTCTTT,CSASGGQGYTEAFF
.,.,TRBJ2-2,TRBV7-2,TGTGCCAGCAGCCTTTGGATAACGAACACCGGGGAGCTGTTTTTT,CASSLWITNTGELFF
.,many,TRBJ2-4,TRBV20-1,TGCAGTGCTAGAGATTTGGGGAGGACCAAAAACATTCAGTACTTC,CSARDLGRTKNIQYF
.,many,TRBJ2-2,TRBV7-2,TGTGCCAGCAGGAGGGGCACCGGGGAGCTGTTTTTT,CASRRGTGELFF
.,.,TRBJ1-2,TRBV11-2,TGTGCCAGCACCGAGGTCGGAGAAGGCTATGGCTACACCTTC,CASTEVGEGYGYTF
.,few,TRBJ1-3,TRBV2,TGTGCCAGCAGTAGACCGGTCTCTGGAAACACCATATATTTT,CASSRPVSGNTIYF
TRBD1,.,TRBJ2-7,TRBV5-6,TGTGCCGCAGGGGACAGGGGCCCCGGAGAGCAGTACTTC,CAAGDRGPGEQYF
.,few,TRBJ2-7,TRBV7-3,TGTGCCAGCAGCGCCCAGCAGGGCGAGCAGTACTTC,CASSAQQGEQYF
.,.,TRBJ1-1,TRBV15,TGTGCCACCAGCAGAGAACCAGGTGGGGCTTTCTTT,CATSREPGGAFF
TRBD1,few,TRBJ2-1,TRBV6-1,TGTGCCAGCAGGGCTACAGGGGAGAATGAGCAGTTCTTC,CASRATGENEQFF
.,few,TRBJ2-7,TRBV20-1,TGCAGTGCTAGACAGGGTTCCGACGAGCAGTACTTC,CSARQGSDEQYF
.,few,TRBJ2-1,TRBV18,TGTGCCAGCTCACCATCGGCTCGGGGGTTCTCCTACAATGAGCAGTTCTTC,CASSPSARGFSYNEQFF
TRBD2,few,TRBJ2-7,TRBV20-1,TGCAGTGCTAGAGATGGGGGGAGGGAATACGAGCAGTACTTC,CSARDGGREYEQYF
TRBD2,.,TRBJ2-1,TRBV30,TGTGCCTGGGGGCTGGGGGGGAACAATGAGCAGTTCTTC,CAWGLGGNNEQFF
.,few,TRBJ2-5,TRBV20-1,TGCAGTGCCGCGGAGGGACTGTCTAAAGGGACCCAGTACTTC,CSAAEGLSKGTQYF
TRBD1,.,TRBJ2-7,TRBV5-1,TGCGCCAGCAGCTTCGCAGGGGGCCCCGGAACCCACGAGCAGTACTTC,CASSFAGGPGTHEQYF
TRBD1,many,TRBJ2-7,TRBV12-3/TRBV12-4,TGTGCCAGCAGTCGGCGACAGGGGGTTTACGAGCAGTACTTC,CASSRRQGVYEQYF
TRBD2,many,TRBJ2-1,TRBV29-1,TGCAGCGCCGACTGGGGGGGCTTC,CSADWGGF
TRBD2,few,TRBJ2-5,TRBV4-2,TGTGCCAGCAGCCAGCTAGCGGGGGGGCAAGAGACCCAGTACTTC,CASSQLAGGQETQYF
.,.,TRBJ2-7,TRBV4-3,TGCGCCAGCAGCCAAGATGCTGGGATCAACGAGCAGTACTTC,CASSQDAGINEQYF
.,.,TRBJ2-7,TRBV5-1,TGCGCCACCGCCCCCTACGAGCAGTACTTC,CATAPYEQYF
TRBD2,.,TRBJ2-5,TRBV7-2,TGTGCCAGCAGCTCGATCCTAGCGGTACAAGAGACCCAGTACTTC,CASSSILAVQETQYF
.,.,TRBJ1-2,TRBV6-5,TGTGCCAGCAGTTACGTTACCTCAGGGTTCTCTGGCTACACCTTC,CASSYVTSGFSGYTF